The clone carrying this T cell receptor (beta chain) has only a few counts. This sample is drawn from a study of blood T cell repertoires in COVID-19. As for the study in general: PBMCs, B-cell-depleted T cells, or T cells provided the cDNA or gDNA that made up the material.

TCRdb's table, derived via immunoSEQ multiplex PCR, lists solely in-frame clones and lacks some. The profile covers around 72,000 clones, with around four fifths appearing a single time and 1.5% to 2% taken by the ten largest. Germline CDR1 is SNHLY and CDR2 is FYNNEI. The V gene lost 10 bases and the J gene lost 3 bases, with 16 bases spanning the gap. This CDR3 is built from 14 residues. This TCR came from a woman aged 55-69 years with acute or convalescent COVID-19. The chain links TRBV2 to TRBJ1-5; no definite D call. Sequenced material: peripheral blood. CDR3 coding DNA: TGTGCCACAGCTAGATCCAGCTCCAATCAGCCCCAGCATTTT. It codes for CATARSSSNQPQHF.